A selection of T cell receptor beta chains follows, all from one sample in a study of OX40 agonist ivuxolimab in advanced cancers. Sequencing was performed with immunoSEQ multiplex PCR; in TCRdb, only in-frame clones are kept and a portion is missing. The data contain some 21,000 clones, 88% of them singletons. The sample consisted of CD4+ or CD8+ T cells sorted from blood, taken in a trial of the OX40 agonist ivuxolimab. The receptors stem from an adult with an advanced solid tumor such as melanoma, head and neck, liver or kidney cancer. Both conserved end residues are part of each CDR3. Fields, in order: J gene, V gene, CDR3 protein.

j_gene: TRBJ2-7
v_gene: TRBV5-1
CDR3aa: CASSRGGGLYEQYF

j_gene: TRBJ2-1
v_gene: TRBV28
CDR3aa: CASKGESSYNEQFF

j_gene: TRBJ1-2
v_gene: TRBV7-9
CDR3aa: CASSLELGYGYTF

j_gene: TRBJ1-1
v_gene: TRBV6-5
CDR3aa: CASSYGTQEGDTEAFF

j_gene: TRBJ2-7
v_gene: TRBV27
CDR3aa: CASSLSSGTGKLEQYF

j_gene: TRBJ1-6
v_gene: TRBV9
CDR3aa: CASSVSDSSYNSPLHF

j_gene: TRBJ2-1
v_gene: TRBV5-6
CDR3aa: CASSPDGGWGPNEQFF

j_gene: TRBJ1-5
v_gene: TRBV2
CDR3aa: CASSVGFNQPQHF

j_gene: TRBJ1-6
v_gene: TRBV18
CDR3aa: CASSPRGQTPLHF

j_gene: TRBJ2-1
v_gene: TRBV7-6
CDR3aa: CASSLARGHNEQFF

j_gene: TRBJ2-7
v_gene: TRBV14
CDR3aa: CASSQENLAYEQYF

j_gene: TRBJ1-1
v_gene: TRBV7-6
CDR3aa: CASSLGGEAFF

j_gene: TRBJ2-2
v_gene: TRBV6-5
CDR3aa: CASSYRAGVTGELFF

j_gene: TRBJ1-1
v_gene: TRBV6-1
CDR3aa: CASREGRTEAFF